This TCR beta chain was sequenced in a study of blood T cell repertoires in COVID-19. About the study: The United States, Italy and Spain were the sources of the acute and convalescent COVID-19 samples.

Original processing notes: Amplifying reference gene primers gave estimates of nucleated cell counts. Assay used: immunoSEQ multiplex PCR; TCRdb lists only in-frame clones, some missing. D and trimming come from the DNA, and the V and J calls and clone size come from that table. This sample has roughly 350,000 clones, with 85% to 90% found just once. The CDR3 spans 15 residues. The germline gives CDR1 LGHDT, CDR2 YNNKEL (reference sequence). Trimming shortened V by 3 bases and J by 0 bases, and 10 bases separated the two germline ends. The receptor was isolated from a woman aged 45-59 years with COVID-19, enrolled during active disease. Sequencing was carried out using peripheral blood. This chain links TRBV3-1 (or the pseudogene TRBV3-2) with TRBJ2-3, with D possibly being TRBD2 (6 bases). The CDR3 DNA sequence: TGTGCCAGCAGCCATAGGGCGGGGAGCACAGATACGCAGTATTTT. It specifies CASSHRAGSTDTQYF.